This passage covers 18 T cell receptor beta chains from one sample sequenced in a study of cytomegalovirus exposure and HLA in healthy donors. The primer mix had 60 Vbeta and 13 Jbeta primers. Clones were read by immunoSEQ multiplex PCR, and TCRdb kept only the in-frame ones, dropping some. This table holds about 94,000 clones, around 66% found once. Sequencing input: PBMCs. The receptor set was obtained from a man aged 25 to 45 in good health and CMV-seronegative.

This chain connects TRBV4-3 to TRBJ2-7; the match to TRBD2 covers 8 bases. The V and J ends lost 5 bases and 0 bases, in that order; junction bases with no gene match: 9. The CDR3 runs to 16 residues. The germline V gene encodes CDR1 LGHNA and CDR2 YSLEER. CDR3 sequence (DNA): TGCGCCAGCAGCGAGGGGCGGGGGGCACCCTCCTACGAGCAGTACTTC. This gives the protein CASSEGRGAPSYEQYF.

The chain has TRBV9 and TRBJ2-2; D not certain. This CDR3 comprises 12 residues. CDR1 and CDR2 from the germline V gene are SGDLS and YYNGEE. The germline V and J ends were trimmed by 0 bases and 7 bases, with 4 bases remaining between them. CDR3: CASSVVSGELFF. Here the CDR3 DNA reads TGTGCCAGCAGCGTAGTTAGCGGGGAGCTGTTTTTT.

This chain links TRBV7-8 with TRBJ2-3; a weak D match, TRBD2 (5 bases). Germline V CDR1 and CDR2: SGHVS, FQNEAQ. The CDR3 has 15 residues. Trimming stripped 1 base from V and 5 bases from J, with 13 bases between. DNA of the CDR3: TGTGCCAGCAGCTTAGAAGGGCTAGCTGGAGATACGCAGTATTTT. It specifies CASSLEGLAGDTQYF.

This chain's CDR3 is CASSRTSGTYEQYF. The CDR3 DNA sequence: TGTGCCAGCAGCCGGACTAGCGGTACCTACGAGCAGTACTTC. V gene TRBV7-2 combines with J gene TRBJ2-7; 10 nucleotides line up with TRBD2. This CDR3 is built from 14 residues. The germline V gene has CDR1 SGHTA and CDR2 FQGNSA. J gave up 2 bases and V 5 bases, and 3 bases lay outside the gene matches.

This clone has more than one count but fewer than ten. This chain links TRBV28 with TRBJ1-2; no reliable D call. The CDR3 is made up of 13 amino acids. Trimming removed 6 bases from V and 0 bases from J, with 8 bases in between. Germline lookup yields CDR1 MDHEN and CDR2 SYDVKM. The CDR3 loop reads CASRVPTNYGYTF. Here the CDR3 DNA reads TGTGCCAGCAGGGTTCCTACTAACTATGGCTACACCTTC.

This clone has a handful of counts. The V gene is TRBV7-6, the J gene TRBJ1-2; D is perhaps TRBD1 (5 bases). There are 15 residues in the CDR3. CDR1 and CDR2 (germline): SGHVS, FNYEAQ. Trimming cost V 4 bases and J 7 bases, with 19 bases left between them. The CDR3, as DNA: TGTGCCAGCAGCTACGCCGGGACTGAAATATCTGGCTACACCTTC. Protein sequence: CASSYAGTEISGYTF.

As regards this clone: The sample has other DNA sequences that encode this CDR3 too. The chain uses TRBV9 and TRBJ2-3, with D hard to call. V was trimmed by 0 bases and J by 3 bases, leaving 8 bases between them. CDR1 is SGDLS and CDR2 is YYNGEE in the germline V gene. The CDR3 sequence is 14 residues long. The CDR3 region has the DNA TGTGCCAGCAGCGTAGGAGGAGTAACAGATACGCAGTATTTT. Translated: CASSVGGVTDTQYF.

Note on this clone: One end of the junction varies from germline; a read error may be responsible. The rearrangement links TRBV15 to TRBJ2-1, with D tentatively TRBD2 (5 bases). Germline V lookup: CDR1 LNHNV, CDR2 YYDKDF (reference sequence). The CDR3 extends over 14 amino acids. CDR3 sequence reads: CATSRGPSLNEQFF. The CDR3 coding sequence is TGTGCCACCAGTAGAGGGCCTTCCCTTAATGAGCAGTTCTTC.

CDR3 nucleotide sequence: TGTGCCAGCAGTTTCGCCCAGACAGGCTATGGCTACACCTTC. It yields the protein CASSFAQTGYGYTF. The V call is TRBV28, the J call TRBJ1-2; a possible D gene is TRBD1 (6 bases). V lost 3 bases to trimming and J lost 4 bases, with 12 bases between them. Germline loops: CDR1 MDHEN, CDR2 SYDVKM. The CDR3 consists of 14 residues.

The chain carries TRBV27 and TRBJ2-7, with D perhaps TRBD2 (5 bases). Trimming stripped 1 base from V and 6 bases from J, with 16 bases between. Germline assignment: CDR1 MNHEY and CDR2 SMNVEV (reference sequence). The CDR3 is made up of 15 amino acids. CDR3 region: CASSLFAGMRVEQYF. The CDR3 region has the DNA TGTGCCAGCAGTTTATTTGCCGGTATGCGGGTCGAGCAGTACTTC.

V is TRBV7-9 and J is TRBJ2-3, with TRBD2 as a possible D gene (6 bases). Per germline, CDR1 SEHNR and CDR2 FQNEAQ (reference sequence). The CDR3 totals 15 residues. V lost 4 bases to trimming and J lost 0 bases, with 11 bases between them. CDR3 nucleotide sequence: TGTGCCAGCAGCTCCGGGACTCATAGCACAGATACGCAGTATTTT. This gives the protein CASSSGTHSTDTQYF. Full variable domain (missing parts from reference TRBV7-9 and TRBJ2-3): DTGVSQNPRHKITKRGQNVTFRCDPISEHNRLYWYRQTLGQGPEFLTYFQNEAQLEKSRLLSDRFSAERPKGSFSTLEIQRTEQGDSAMYLCASSSGTHSTDTQYFGPGTRLTVL.

The V gene is TRBV6-4, the J gene TRBJ2-6; a possible D gene is TRBD2 (5 bases). The CDR3 covers 15 residues. Germline assignment: CDR1 MRHNA and CDR2 SNTAGT. The V end lost 6 bases, the J end lost 0 bases, and 9 bases lay between the germline ends. The CDR3 DNA sequence: TGTGCCAGCAGCCCGGAGGACTCTGGGGCCAACGTCCTGACTTTC. Translating it yields CASSPEDSGANVLTF.

This chain links TRBV5-1 with TRBJ2-1; 12 nucleotides align to TRBD1. With V trimmed by 4 bases and J by 3 bases, 11 bases remained unmatched. Germline lookup yields CDR1 SGHRS and CDR2 YFSETQ. CDR3 size: 18 residues. CDR3 coding DNA: TGCGCCAGCAGCCCTATAGGGGGACAGGGGGCCCACTACAATGAGCAGTTCTTC. Translation gives CASSPIGGQGAHYNEQFF.

This clone has just a few counts. The chain links TRBV23-1 to TRBJ2-7, with 11 bases fitting TRBD2. TRBV23-1 is assigned to the ORF class and has an uncertain function. The CDR3 length is 16 residues. Losses at the gene ends were 3 bases for V and 5 bases for J; bases not matched to a gene: 9. CDR3: CASSQNGTSGFHEQYF. Here the CDR3 DNA reads TGCGCCAGCAGTCAGAATGGGACTAGCGGTTTCCACGAGCAGTACTTC.

The chain uses TRBV10-3 and TRBJ1-2; D call uncertain. The CDR3 sequence is 13 residues long. Trimming pared 3 bases from V and 2 bases from J, leaving 7 bases between. In germline, CDR1 is ENHRY, CDR2 SYGVKD. CDR3 DNA sequence: TGTGCCATCAGTGACCAGGCCAACTATGGCTACACCTTC. Protein product: CAISDQANYGYTF.

This clone appeared a single time. V and J are TRBV13 and TRBJ2-7, with 7 bases lining up with TRBD1. Germline-derived CDR1 and CDR2 are PRHDT and FYEKMQ (reference sequence). After removal of 5 bases from V and 0 bases from J, the junction contained 13 bases not matched to a gene. CDR3 length equals 17 residues. The CDR3 here is CASSLSGFRDSSYEQYF. CDR3 nucleotides: TGTGCCAGCAGCCTAAGCGGATTCCGGGACAGCTCCTACGAGCAGTACTTC.

The rearrangement joins TRBV10-3 to TRBJ2-7; 9 bases are a match to TRBD1. Per germline, CDR1 ENHRY and CDR2 SYGVKD. The CDR3 totals 15 residues. The ends lost 10 bases at V and 5 bases at J; junction bases unmatched: 15. CDR3 bases: TGTGCCACCCGAATCCCGGGACAGGGTCCCCACGAGCAGTACTTC. Translating it yields CATRIPGQGPHEQYF.

This clone has just a few counts. This chain joins TRBV19 and TRBJ2-2; 11 nucleotides match TRBD2. Per germline, CDR1 LNHDA and CDR2 SQIVND (reference sequence). After removal of 5 bases from V and 2 bases from J, the junction contained 4 bases not matched to a gene. This CDR3 region has 16 residues. The DNA of the CDR3 is TGTGCCAGTAGTCCCCGACTAGCGGGAAACACCGGGGAGCTGTTTTTT. Protein: CASSPRLAGNTGELFF.